The 19 T cell receptor beta chains in this list originate from one sample, sequenced in a study of T cells after somatic rescue of genetic block. TCRdb's table, derived via immunoSEQ multiplex PCR, lists solely in-frame clones and lacks some. The table records 10,000 to 15,000 clones, roughly 73% of them present only once. Sequencing was performed on peripheral blood mononuclear cells (PBMCs). The receptors derive from a boy between 10 and 17 years old.

The V call is TRBV6-6, the J call TRBJ2-1; tentative D call: TRBD2 (6 bases). The length of the CDR3 is 15 residues. Trimming took 6 bases from V and 3 from J, leaving 15 bases between them. Germline V lookup: CDR1 MNHNY, CDR2 SVGAGI (reference sequence). The CDR3 DNA follows: TGTGCCAGCAGCGGGGCCCACGGGGGCTACAATGAGCAGTTCTTC. Translation gives CASSGAHGGYNEQFF.

The chain links TRBV6-5 to TRBJ2-3, with TRBD2 matching over 7 bases. From germline, CDR1 is MNHEY and CDR2 SVGAGI. CDR3 length: 16 residues. Unmatched junction bases numbered 12, after V lost 4 bases and J lost 5 bases. CDR3: CASSFLGAGDKDTQYF. The CDR3, as DNA: TGTGCCAGCAGTTTCCTAGGGGCGGGAGACAAAGATACGCAGTATTTT.

This chain connects TRBV10-3 to TRBJ2-1; D is perhaps TRBD1 or TRBD2 (6 bases each). Deletions cut 2 bases from V and 6 bases from J, with 17 bases between. Germline assignment: CDR1 ENHRY and CDR2 SYGVKD. CDR3 length: 16 amino acids. DNA for the CDR3: TGTGCCATCAGTGAGCTGGGGGCGGGGTTAGGCAATGAGCAGTTCTTC. Translation gives CAISELGAGLGNEQFF.

The CDR3 is CATSRRDSGNEKLFF. The CDR3 bases are TGTGCCACCTCTCGAAGAGACAGCGGTAATGAAAAACTGTTTTTT. The chain has TRBV10-3 and TRBJ1-4; TRBD1 might be the D (5 bases). The CDR3 is 15 residues long. Germline V gene sequence: CDR1 ENHRY, CDR2 SYGVKD. V was shortened by 10 bases and J by 4 bases, with 19 bases between the two germline ends.

This clone has more than one count but fewer than ten. This sequence joins TRBV5-1 and TRBJ2-1, with D perhaps assigned TRBD1 or TRBD2 (5 bases each). Germline CDR1 SGHRS, CDR2 YFSETQ. Trimming removed 0 bases at V and 6 bases at J, with 7 bases between. CDR3 length: 13 amino acids. The CDR3 DNA reads as TGCGCCAGCAGCTTGGCCGGGACCAATGAGCAGTTCTTC. It yields the protein CASSLAGTNEQFF.

The chain couples TRBV6-5 to TRBJ2-7; D could derive from TRBD1 or TRBD2 (6 bases each). There are 15 residues in the CDR3. Trimming pared 7 bases from V and 3 bases from J, leaving 19 bases between. CDR1 is MNHEY and CDR2 is SVGAGI in the germline V gene. The CDR3 loop reads CASISTGGRFYEQYF. DNA of the CDR3: TGTGCCAGCATTTCCACCGGGGGCAGATTCTACGAGCAGTACTTC.

V is TRBV6-5 and J is TRBJ2-3; TRBD1 agrees at 7 bases. Germline V gene lookup returns CDR1 MNHEY and CDR2 SVGAGI. V was pared by 7 bases and J by 3 bases, with 7 bases of the junction left unmatched. This CDR3 has 14 amino acids. The CDR3 is CASTDRVGTDTQYF. The CDR3 DNA is TGTGCCAGCACAGACAGGGTGGGGACAGATACGCAGTATTTT.

The rearrangement joins TRBV7-9 to TRBJ1-4; maybe TRBD1 (6 bases). The CDR3 runs to 16 residues. Germline V gene sequence: CDR1 SEHNR, CDR2 FQNEAQ (reference sequence). Trimming took 5 bases from V and 4 from J, leaving 17 bases between them. CDR3 DNA sequence: TGTGCCAGCAGCCCAAGGGGGGCATTTTATAATGAAAAACTGTTTTTT. It translates to CASSPRGAFYNEKLFF.

The V call is TRBV30, the J call TRBJ2-3, with D possibly called TRBD1 or TRBD2 (5 bases each). Germline V gene data show CDR1 as GTSNPN and CDR2 as SVGIG (reference sequence). Trimming removed 0 bases at V and 4 bases at J, with 11 bases between. The CDR3 covers 14 residues. CDR3 in DNA: TGTGCCTGGAGTGTACTGGGGGTGTCAGATACGCAGTATTTT. Its protein is CAWSVLGVSDTQYF.

This clone came up once. This chain uses TRBV10-3 with TRBJ1-2; D is unresolved. The CDR3 consists of 11 residues. The germline V gene has CDR1 ENHRY and CDR2 SYGVKD. The V end lost 6 bases, the J end lost 3 bases, and 5 bases lay between the germline ends. CDR3 protein: CAISGDYGYTF. CDR3 nucleotide sequence: TGTGCCATCAGCGGGGACTATGGCTACACCTTC.

The chain's CDR3 is CASSLRGAVQVWGANVLTF. In DNA form, the CDR3 reads TGCGCCAGCAGCCTTCGAGGGGCAGTACAGGTGTGGGGGGCCAACGTCCTGACTTTC. V gene TRBV4-1 combines with J gene TRBJ2-6; D may match TRBD1 or TRBD2 (5 bases each). V lost 4 bases, J lost 4 bases, and 23 bases lay in between. Germline CDR1 and CDR2: MGHRA and YSYEKL. This CDR3 has 19 residues.

This clone is deemed medium-sized (0.01 to 0.1%). CDR3 protein: CASSYLTGSEAFF. The CDR3 DNA reads as TGTGCCAGCAGTTACCTTACAGGATCGGAAGCTTTCTTT. The chain employs TRBV28 and TRBJ1-1, with TRBD1 as a possible D gene (5 bases). CDR1 is MDHEN and CDR2 is SYDVKM in the germline V gene. Deletions cut 4 bases from V and 8 bases from J, with 14 bases between. The CDR3 length is 13 residues.

The rearrangement uses TRBV29-1 and TRBJ2-5; TRBD2 matches at 7 bases. The CDR3 spans 13 residues. V dropped 2 bases and J dropped 1; count of bases not matched to a gene: 1. In germline, CDR1 is SQVTM, CDR2 ANQGSEA. For the CDR3, the DNA is TGCAGCGTTGAATCGGGGGGCCAAGAGACCCAGTACTTC. Encoded protein: CSVESGGQETQYF.

The chain joins TRBV5-4 to TRBJ2-1; possibly TRBD2 for D (5 bases). The CDR3 is 12 residues long. Looked up from germline, CDR1 is SGHNT and CDR2 is YYREEE (reference sequence). V was clipped by 3 bases and J by 9 bases, with 10 bases between them. CDR3 amino acids: CASSSVGGEQFF. The CDR3 bases are TGTGCCAGCAGCTCGGTAGGAGGTGAGCAGTTCTTC.

This clone has only a few counts. The rearrangement links TRBV6-5 to TRBJ2-5, with D hard to call. The V end was cut by 5 bases, the J end by 5 bases, with 18 bases between. The CDR3 totals 15 residues. Per the germline V gene, CDR1 is MNHEY and CDR2 is SVGAGI. This CDR3 reads CASSPRAVRWETQYF. For the CDR3, the DNA is TGTGCCAGCAGTCCAAGGGCCGTCCGATGGGAGACCCAGTACTTC.

The chain uses TRBV10-3 and TRBJ2-3, with D maybe TRBD2 (7 bases). The V end lost 10 bases, the J end lost 4 bases, and 15 bases lay between the germline ends. The CDR3 spans 13 residues. Germline-derived CDR1 and CDR2 are ENHRY and SYGVKD. CDR3 protein: CATSRGAPDTQYF. The CDR3 DNA reads TGTGCCACCAGCCGGGGGGCCCCAGATACGCAGTATTTT.

The rearrangement links TRBV28 to TRBJ1-2; D gene unclear. V lost 2 bases, J lost 4 bases, and 11 bases lay in between. CDR3 length: 14 residues. The V gene's germline CDR1 is MDHEN and CDR2 SYDVKM. Here the CDR3 reads CASSLVRTAYGYTF. In nucleotides, the CDR3 is TGTGCCAGCAGTTTAGTCAGGACGGCCTATGGCTACACCTTC.

The chain carries TRBV6-5 and TRBJ1-2; D remains ambiguous. Trimming cost V 0 bases and J 4 bases, with 6 bases left between them. Germline V gene data show CDR1 as MNHEY and CDR2 as SVGAGI. CDR3 length: 13 residues. The CDR3 reads CASSYSRPYGYTF. As DNA, the CDR3 is TGTGCCAGCAGTTACTCCAGGCCCTATGGCTACACCTTC.

This clone was seen only a few times. The J gene is TRBJ2-3, the V gene TRBV5-1; 7 nucleotides align to TRBD1. The germline CDR1 and CDR2 sequences are SGHRS and YFSETQ. The CDR3 is made up of 15 amino acids. The trim removed 5 bases at V and 1 base at J, leaving 7 bases unmatched. CDR3 sequence reads: CASRPPGQGTDTQYF. DNA for the CDR3: TGCGCCAGCAGGCCTCCCGGACAGGGCACAGATACGCAGTATTTT.